This passage covers 4 T cell receptor beta chains from one sample sequenced in a study of human T cells and chemical hapten exposure. The time point was: patch test 1, 2 weeks after DPC sensitization. Treatment noted: therapeutic diphenylcyclopropenone sensitization with weekly scalp DPC. TCRdb reprocessed the RACE reads with MiXCR, giving one entry per CDR3 protein. The top ten clones hold more than 7% of a sample with around 340,000 distinct CDR3 sequences, roughly 6.9% of them seen once. The material sequenced was whole blood, taken in connection with sensitization to the hapten diphenylcyclopropenone (DPC). The receptors originated from a woman between 18 and 29 years old with alopecia areata. Some clones in this sample may be carry-over from other donors' samples.

This clonotype appeared many times. This rearrangement joins TRBV6-5 to TRBJ2-7, with 7 bases fitting TRBD1. The CDR3 runs to 13 residues. CDR1 is MNHEY, CDR2 SVGAGI, per germline. The V segment lost 6 bases and the J segment 2 bases; nucleotides outside the gene matches: 4. The CDR3 DNA follows: TGTGCCAGCAGCCGGACAGGCCCCTACGAGCAGTACTTC. Residues: CASSRTGPYEQYF.

V gene TRBV10-3 combines with J gene TRBJ2-2, with 8 positions matching TRBD2. Unmatched junction bases numbered 4, after V lost 9 bases and J lost 4 bases. CDR3 length equals 13 residues. From germline, CDR1 is ENHRY and CDR2 SYGVKD. Here the CDR3 DNA reads TGTGCCATAACCGGGACTAGCACCGGGGAGCTGTTTTTT. Protein: CAITGTSTGELFF.

This clonotype appeared a few times. The chain links TRBV28 to TRBJ2-7; 8 bases line up with TRBD2. The junction had 7 bases not matched to a gene; V was cut back by 6 bases and J by 3 bases. This CDR3 contains 14 residues. Germline values: CDR1 MDHEN, CDR2 SYDVKM. The CDR3 sequence is CASSPARGGYEQYF. CDR3 in DNA: TGTGCCAGCAGCCCAGCCCGGGGGGGCTACGAGCAGTACTTC.

This clonotype was seen only a few times. The V call is TRBV9, the J call TRBJ2-7, with 12 bases matching TRBD1. J gave up 6 bases and V 7 bases, and 5 bases lay outside the gene matches. The germline V gene has CDR1 SGDLS and CDR2 YYNGEE. The CDR3 has 13 residues. CDR3: CASAGTGGGEQYF. In DNA, the CDR3 is TGTGCCAGCGCCGGGACAGGGGGCGGCGAGCAGTACTTC.